This T cell receptor (beta chain) was sequenced during a study of shared clonotypes between healthy human individuals (dated by TCRdb to the early 2020s). Looking at the study overall: The cohort comprised two women and a few men aged 18 to 49 years. To increase sequencing depth and limit assay-specific biases, TCR repertoire library preparation and sequencing were carried out by different laboratories using diverse techniques. For each donor, three plates each were used for CD4 naive and CD4 memory, two plates were used for CD8 naive, and one plate was used for CD8 memory. Per donor, leukapheresis produced somewhere between about 0.9 and 10 billion PBMCs. Blood TCR repertoires of a handful of healthy adults were deeply sequenced to estimate repertoire size and the extent of clonotype sharing between individuals. General findings and caveats noted by the study authors: Estimated clonotype richness was generally larger for naive than for memory subsets. About 5% of naive CD4, 3.5% of naive CD8, approximately 2.2% of memory CD4, and 0.4% of memory CD8 clonotypes were shared across several donors. Clonotypes shared by all four sorted-subset donors showed higher generation probabilities than non-shared clonotypes. Sampling was limited to blood, and TCR repertoires in tissue likely differ from TCR repertoires in blood. Pairwise subsampling led to the expectation that sequencing depth would affect the degree of clonotype sharing among donors. Rarefaction of sorted-subset datasets indicated incomplete sequencing despite the large sequencing depth. Because the study included only a small number of donors, the genetic and exposure-history diversity represented was limited.

Using the deep immunoSEQ assay, TCR CDR3 regions were amplified from genomic DNA by multiplex PCR. For each cell subset, the extracted genomic DNA was distributed evenly across all wells of several immunoSEQ 96-well plates, and each plate served as one replicate. Each replicate PCR for sorted subsets received about 200 ng genomic DNA, equal to some 32,000 T cell genomes. The purified libraries were quantified using a Qubit 3.0 fluorometer, sized with a Bioanalyzer 2100, and then quantified again using the KAPA Library Quantification kit. Every immunoSEQ 96-well plate was sequenced on a dedicated single-read 150-cycle Illumina NextSeq 550 flow cell. The authors' pipeline ran thus. Because the immunoSEQ output included only junctional sequences and no quality scores, the filtering could not be the same as the filtering used for full-length reads. To assign V/J genes and CDR3, sequences were annotated using PyIR, a Python wrapper for IgBLAST v1.9, with IMGT germline references. Reads were removed for weak V/J assignments (E-value above 1e-6), missing CDR3, stop codons, out-of-frame junctions, or ambiguous translated residues. A V3J clonotype was defined by an identical inferred V gene, J gene, and CDR3 amino acid sequence. Percentage overlap between repertoires was calculated by dividing the number of shared unique clonotypes by the size of the smaller repertoire. Three approaches were used to assess repertoire richness: RTK rarefaction, the Chao1 estimator, and Recon v2.1 estimates of unobserved clonotypes. Generation probabilities were computed with OLGA for all TCRbeta clonotypes obtained by the gDNA method from a handful of donors. The immuneACCESS repertoire file appears here via TCRdb, limited to in-frame rearrangements. These files lack a portion of the clones; in checked studies, under half of the deficit traces to unresolved V genes, and the cause of the others is not known. V, J and clone size were drawn from that table, and D and trimming were deduced from the DNA. The sample records over 1.4 million clones, roughly 96% of which are singletons. The top ten hold roughly 1.2% of the sample.

CDR1 and CDR2 were assigned from the germline V gene as SGHAT and FQNNGV. Measured from the cysteine to the phenylalanine, the CDR3 is 14 residues long. Only CDR3 DNA is held: 42 bases, read in frame from base 1. The junction carries 5 bases between V and J, which are trimmed by 3 bases and 0 bases respectively. Concerning this clone itself: It lacks a known antigen. The input lacks base qualities; no much larger clone sits a single base away.

The donors were healthy, HIV-negative adults with no recently reported acute infections or vaccinations. All donors were Caucasian adults living in Nashville, Tennessee, USA. CD4+ T cells were enriched by magnetic negative selection, after which naive cells were positively selected on CD45RA and the negative fraction was taken as the memory subset. After blood collection by leukapheresis, PBMCs were isolated using Ficoll-Histopaque density gradient centrifugation and then cryopreserved in the vapor phase of liquid nitrogen. Analytical flow cytometry was used to check the purity and quantity of every magnetically sorted T cell population. Genomic DNA was isolated from every sorted fraction and measured by UV absorbance on a Nanodrop 2000c.

The TCR comes from a man younger than 40 in good health. The V and J segments used are TRBV11-2 and TRBJ1-4, with no D gene named confidently. Sequenced material: naive CD4+ T cells sorted from blood. Per the publication, the cell subset or site label means: CD45RA+ positively selected. The encoded CDR3 is CASSLTPTNEKLFF. The DNA is TGTGCCAGCAGCTTGACACCAACTAATGAAAAACTGTTTTTT.